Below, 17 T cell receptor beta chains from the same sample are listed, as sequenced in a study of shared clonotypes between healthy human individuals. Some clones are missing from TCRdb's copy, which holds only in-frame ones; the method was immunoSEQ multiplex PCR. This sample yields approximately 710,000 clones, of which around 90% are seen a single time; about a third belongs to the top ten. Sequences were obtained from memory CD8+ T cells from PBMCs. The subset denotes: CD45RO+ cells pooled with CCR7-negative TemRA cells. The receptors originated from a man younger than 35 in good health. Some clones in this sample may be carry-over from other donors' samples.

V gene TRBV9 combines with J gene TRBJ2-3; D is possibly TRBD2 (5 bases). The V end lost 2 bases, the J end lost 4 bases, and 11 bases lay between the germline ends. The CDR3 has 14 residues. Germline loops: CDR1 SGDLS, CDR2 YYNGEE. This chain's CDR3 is CASSVLGNADTQYF. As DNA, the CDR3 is TGTGCCAGCAGCGTTCTCGGGAACGCAGATACGCAGTATTTT.

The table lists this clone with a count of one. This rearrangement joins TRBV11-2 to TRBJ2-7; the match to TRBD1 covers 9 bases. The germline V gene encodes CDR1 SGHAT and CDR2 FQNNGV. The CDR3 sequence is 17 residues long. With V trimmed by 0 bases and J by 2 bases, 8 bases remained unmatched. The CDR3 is CASSLDNRGPSPYEQYF. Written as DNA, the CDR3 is TGTGCCAGCAGCTTAGACAACAGGGGGCCTTCCCCCTACGAGCAGTACTTC.

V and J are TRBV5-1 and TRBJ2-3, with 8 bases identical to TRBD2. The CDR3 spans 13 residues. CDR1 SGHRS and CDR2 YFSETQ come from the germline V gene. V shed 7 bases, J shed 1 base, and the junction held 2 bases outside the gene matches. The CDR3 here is CASAGGGTDTQYF. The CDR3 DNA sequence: TGCGCCAGCGCCGGGGGGGGCACAGATACGCAGTATTTT.

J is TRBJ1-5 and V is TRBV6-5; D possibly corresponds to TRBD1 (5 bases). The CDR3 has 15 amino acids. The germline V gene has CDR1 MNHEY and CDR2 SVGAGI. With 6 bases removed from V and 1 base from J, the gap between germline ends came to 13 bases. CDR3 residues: CASRSGGGSNQPQHF. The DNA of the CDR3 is TGTGCCAGCAGATCTGGGGGGGGGAGCAATCAGCCCCAGCATTTT.

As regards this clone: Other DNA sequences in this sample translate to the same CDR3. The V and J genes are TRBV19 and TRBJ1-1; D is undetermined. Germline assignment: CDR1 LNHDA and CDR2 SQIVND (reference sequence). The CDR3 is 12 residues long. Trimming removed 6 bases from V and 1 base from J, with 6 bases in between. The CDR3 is CASRLGNTEAFF. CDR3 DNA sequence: TGTGCCAGTAGGTTAGGGAACACTGAAGCTTTCTTT.

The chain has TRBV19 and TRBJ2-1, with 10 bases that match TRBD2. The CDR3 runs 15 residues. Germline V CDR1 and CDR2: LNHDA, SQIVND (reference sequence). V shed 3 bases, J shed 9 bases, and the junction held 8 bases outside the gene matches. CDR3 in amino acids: CASSIVASGSSEQFF. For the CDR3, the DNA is TGTGCCAGTAGTATTGTGGCTAGCGGGAGCTCTGAGCAGTTCTTC.

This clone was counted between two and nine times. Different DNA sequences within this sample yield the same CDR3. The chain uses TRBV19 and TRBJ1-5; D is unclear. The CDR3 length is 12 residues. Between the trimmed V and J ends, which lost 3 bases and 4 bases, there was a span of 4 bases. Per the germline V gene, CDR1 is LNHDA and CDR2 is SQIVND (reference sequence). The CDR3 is CASSIGNQPQHF. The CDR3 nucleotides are TGTGCCAGTAGTATTGGAAATCAGCCCCAGCATTTT.

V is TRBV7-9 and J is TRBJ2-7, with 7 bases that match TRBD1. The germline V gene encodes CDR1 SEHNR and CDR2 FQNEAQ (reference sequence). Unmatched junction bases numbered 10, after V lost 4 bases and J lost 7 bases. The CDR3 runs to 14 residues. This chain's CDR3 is CASSSVTGTEEQYF. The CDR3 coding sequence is TGTGCCAGCAGCTCAGTAACCGGGACAGAAGAGCAGTACTTC.

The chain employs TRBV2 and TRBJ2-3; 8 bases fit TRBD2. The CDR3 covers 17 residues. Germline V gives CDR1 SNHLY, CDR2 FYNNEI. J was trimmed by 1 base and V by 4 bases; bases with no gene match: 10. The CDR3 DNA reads TGTGCCAGCAGTGGGGACCTAGCGGGCCTGGGCACAGATACGCAGTATTTT. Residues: CASSGDLAGLGTDTQYF.

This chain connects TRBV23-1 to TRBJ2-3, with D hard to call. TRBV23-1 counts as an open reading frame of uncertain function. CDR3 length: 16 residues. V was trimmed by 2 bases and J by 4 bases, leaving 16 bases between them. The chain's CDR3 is CASSQVKGRGADTQYF. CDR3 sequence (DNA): TGCGCCAGCAGTCAAGTAAAGGGCCGAGGTGCAGATACGCAGTATTTT.

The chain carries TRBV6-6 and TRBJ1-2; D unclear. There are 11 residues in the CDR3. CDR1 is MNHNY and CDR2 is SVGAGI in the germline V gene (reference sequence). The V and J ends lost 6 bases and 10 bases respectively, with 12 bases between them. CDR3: CASRIVDLYTF. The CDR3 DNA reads TGTGCCAGCAGAATAGTGGATCTCTACACCTTC.

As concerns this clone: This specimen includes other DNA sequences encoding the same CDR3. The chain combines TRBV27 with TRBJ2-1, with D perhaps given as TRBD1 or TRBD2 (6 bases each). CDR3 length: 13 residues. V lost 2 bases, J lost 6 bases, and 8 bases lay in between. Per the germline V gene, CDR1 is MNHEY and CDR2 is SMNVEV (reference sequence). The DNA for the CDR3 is TGTGCCAGCAGTTTAGGAGGGGGCAATGAGCAGTTCTTC. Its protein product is CASSLGGGNEQFF.

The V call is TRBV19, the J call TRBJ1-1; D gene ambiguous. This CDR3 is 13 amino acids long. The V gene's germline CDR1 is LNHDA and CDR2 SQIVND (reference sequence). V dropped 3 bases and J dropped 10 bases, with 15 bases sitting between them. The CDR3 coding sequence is TGTGCCAGTAGTATGGCGTGGTCCCGGGGAGCTTTCTTT. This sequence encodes CASSMAWSRGAFF.

DNA of the CDR3: TGTGCCAGCACCTACGGGAACTATGGCTACACCTTC. This sequence encodes CASTYGNYGYTF. The rearrangement joins TRBV6-6 to TRBJ1-2; no firm D call. Germline V gives CDR1 MNHNY, CDR2 SVGAGI (reference sequence). CDR3 length equals 12 residues. V was pared by 7 bases and J by 2 bases, with 8 bases between.

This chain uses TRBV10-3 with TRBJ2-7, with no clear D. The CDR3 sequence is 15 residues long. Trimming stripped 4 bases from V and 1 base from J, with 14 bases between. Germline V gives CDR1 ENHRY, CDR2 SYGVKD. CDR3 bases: TGTGCCATCAGTGTGCGACAAAGTGATTCCTACGAGCAGTACTTC. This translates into CAISVRQSDSYEQYF.

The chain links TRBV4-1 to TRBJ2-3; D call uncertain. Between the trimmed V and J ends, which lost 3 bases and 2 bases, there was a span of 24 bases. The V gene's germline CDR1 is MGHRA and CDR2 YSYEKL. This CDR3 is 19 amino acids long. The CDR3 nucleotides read TGCGCCAGCAGCCACCTGCAGGTGGCAGGCAGAGCGATCACAGATACGCAGTATTTT. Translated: CASSHLQVAGRAITDTQYF.

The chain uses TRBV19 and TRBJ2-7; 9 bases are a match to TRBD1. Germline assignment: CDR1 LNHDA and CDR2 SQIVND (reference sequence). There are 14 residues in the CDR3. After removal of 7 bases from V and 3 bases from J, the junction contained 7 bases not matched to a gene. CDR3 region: CASTPTGGIYEQYF. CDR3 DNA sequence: TGTGCCAGTACTCCGACAGGGGGAATCTACGAGCAGTACTTC.